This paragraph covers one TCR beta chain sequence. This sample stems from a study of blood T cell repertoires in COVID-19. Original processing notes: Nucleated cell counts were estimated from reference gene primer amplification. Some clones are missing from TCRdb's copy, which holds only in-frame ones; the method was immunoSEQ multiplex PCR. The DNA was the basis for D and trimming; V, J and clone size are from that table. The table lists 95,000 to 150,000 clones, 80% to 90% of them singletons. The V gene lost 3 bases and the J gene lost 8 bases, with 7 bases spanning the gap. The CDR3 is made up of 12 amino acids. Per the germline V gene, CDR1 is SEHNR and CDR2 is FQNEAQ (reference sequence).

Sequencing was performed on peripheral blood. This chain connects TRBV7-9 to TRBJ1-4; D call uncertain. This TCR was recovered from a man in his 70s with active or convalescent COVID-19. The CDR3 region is CASSFAREKLFF. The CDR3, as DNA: TGTGCCAGCAGCTTCGCTAGAGAAAAACTGTTTTTT.